This T cell receptor (beta chain) was obtained from a study of blood T cell repertoires in COVID-19. As originally analysed: Reference gene primer amplification gave estimated nucleated cell counts. Method: immunoSEQ multiplex PCR; TCRdb's copy keeps in-frame clones and lacks some. Clonal size and the V and J genes are those of that table, whereas D and trimming came from the DNA. This repertoire shows hundreds of thousands of clones, roughly 82% found once; its top ten account for about 4.5%. This CDR3 is 13 amino acids long. The germline V gene encodes CDR1 SQVTM and CDR2 ANQGSEA. V lost 6 bases to trimming and J lost 5 bases; unmatched junction nucleotides: 9.

The chain uses TRBV29-1 and TRBJ2-5; 7 nucleotides agree with TRBD2. This TCR derives from a woman aged 70-85 years with acute or convalescent COVID-19. The specimen was peripheral blood. CDR3 residues: CSVVGLVGETQYF. In nucleotides, the CDR3 is TGCAGCGTAGTCGGACTAGTTGGTGAGACCCAGTACTTC.